This is a list of T cell receptor beta chains from one sample in a study of spatial heterogeneity in lung cancer. TCRdb passed the 5' RACE reads through MiXCR, listing each CDR3 protein once. This sample has roughly 23,000 distinct CDR3 sequences; 4% to 5% occur once, and the top ten carry about 5%. This sample comprised PBMCs, obtained at surgery. The source is a male donor with early-stage non-small cell lung cancer. The CDR3 runs from the conserved cysteine through the conserved F or W. The D gene is left open where the match is weak. Clone size appears in some rows only: once, few, many, or a class for an expanded clone.

CDR3: CASNSGLPASDEQYF; DNA: TGTGCCAGCAATTCGGGCCTCCCGGCCTCCGACGAGCAGTACTTC; size: many; V: TRBV6-6; D: .; J: TRBJ2-7
CDR3: CASSLLGGGHNEKLFF; DNA: TGTGCCAGCAGTTTACTGGGTGGGGGCCATAATGAAAAACTGTTTTTT; size: many; V: TRBV27; D: .; J: TRBJ1-4
CDR3: CASSLISRGSYNEQFF; DNA: TGTGCCAGCAGTTTAATCTCTAGGGGTTCCTACAATGAGCAGTTCTTC; size: many; V: TRBV27; D: .; J: TRBJ2-1
CDR3: CASSLDRGAEAFF; DNA: TGCGCCAGCAGCTTGGACAGAGGGGCTGAAGCTTTCTTT; size: many; V: TRBV5-1; D: .; J: TRBJ1-1
CDR3: CASSPVAGGGIQYF; DNA: TGTGCCAGCAGCCCCGTAGCGGGGGGAGGCATTCAGTACTTC; size: few; V: TRBV3-1; D: TRBD2; J: TRBJ2-4
CDR3: CASTSGTKKNGYTF; DNA: TGTGCCAGCACCTCAGGGACAAAAAAGAATGGCTACACCTTC; size: many; V: TRBV6-6; D: .; J: TRBJ1-2
CDR3: CASSQSGVGSPLHF; DNA: TGTGCCAGCAGCCAATCGGGGGTTGGTTCACCCCTCCACTTT; size: few; V: TRBV3-1; D: .; J: TRBJ1-6
CDR3: CAWGRGGNEQFF; DNA: TGTGCCTGGGGCAGGGGGGGCAATGAGCAGTTCTTC; size: many; V: TRBV30; D: .; J: TRBJ2-1
CDR3: CASSLDPGITGELFF; DNA: TGCGCCAGCAGCTTGGACCCAGGGATAACCGGGGAGCTGTTTTTT; size: many; V: TRBV5-1; D: .; J: TRBJ2-2
CDR3: CASSSPLAGGRNEQFF; DNA: TGTGCCAGCAGCAGCCCTCTAGCGGGGGGGCGGAATGAGCAGTTCTTC; size: .; V: TRBV12-3/TRBV12-4; D: TRBD2; J: TRBJ2-1
CDR3: CASSQGGGQSTEAFF; DNA: TGCGCCAGCAGCCAAGGGGGGGGGCAAAGCACTGAAGCTTTCTTT; size: many; V: TRBV4-3; D: .; J: TRBJ1-1
CDR3: CASSFQGMDTIYF; DNA: TGCGCCAGCAGCTTCCAGGGAATGGACACCATATATTTT; size: many; V: TRBV5-1; D: .; J: TRBJ1-3
CDR3: CASSNRGNTEAFF; DNA: TGTGCCAGCAGCAACAGGGGAAACACTGAAGCTTTCTTT; size: many; V: TRBV6-2/TRBV6-3; D: TRBD1; J: TRBJ1-1
CDR3: CATSDWGLAGVETQYF; DNA: TGTGCCACCAGTGATTGGGGACTAGCGGGCGTGGAGACCCAGTACTTC; size: many; V: TRBV24-1; D: TRBD2; J: TRBJ2-5
CDR3: CSVVQGNQPQHF; DNA: TGCAGCGTTGTACAGGGGAATCAGCCCCAGCATTTT; size: medium-sized; V: TRBV29-1; D: TRBD1; J: TRBJ1-5
CDR3: CASGHSSLAKNIQYF; DNA: TGTGCCAGCGGTCACTCCTCACTAGCCAAAAACATTCAGTACTTC; size: many; V: TRBV12-3/TRBV12-4; D: .; J: TRBJ2-4
CDR3: CASSLFETQYF; DNA: TGTGCCAGCAGCTTATTTGAGACCCAGTACTTC; size: many; V: TRBV7-2; D: .; J: TRBJ2-5
CDR3: CASTGTEEQPQHF; DNA: TGTGCCAGCACCGGTACAGAGGAACAGCCCCAGCATTTT; size: many; V: TRBV6-1; D: .; J: TRBJ1-5
CDR3: CASSLVPASTDTQYF; DNA: TGTGCCAGCAGCTTAGTACCTGCTAGCACAGATACGCAGTATTTT; size: few; V: TRBV7-6; D: .; J: TRBJ2-3
CDR3: CASSETASYGYTF; DNA: TGTGCCAGTAGTGAGACAGCCAGCTATGGCTACACCTTC; size: .; V: TRBV19; D: .; J: TRBJ1-2
CDR3: CASKLTPGPEIQYF; DNA: TGTGCCAGCAAGTTGACCCCAGGGCCAGAGATCCAGTACTTC; size: many; V: TRBV27; D: .; J: TRBJ2-5
CDR3: CASSLGRTRAPSSYNSPLHF; DNA: TGTGCCAGCAGTTTAGGGCGCACAAGGGCACCGAGCTCCTATAATTCACCCCTCCACTTT; size: many; V: TRBV28; D: .; J: TRBJ1-6
CDR3: CASSLGKDYEQYF; DNA: TGTGCCAGCAGTTTGGGAAAAGACTACGAGCAGTACTTC; size: many; V: TRBV12-3/TRBV12-4; D: .; J: TRBJ2-7
CDR3: CASSGSGTKATQYF; DNA: TGTGCCAGCAGCGGATCCGGGACTAAGGCGACCCAGTACTTC; size: medium-sized; V: TRBV7-9; D: TRBD2; J: TRBJ2-5
CDR3: CASSPGGAYEQYF; DNA: TGTGCCAGCAGCCCCGGTGGGGCCTACGAGCAGTACTTC; size: many; V: TRBV7-3; D: .; J: TRBJ2-7
CDR3: CSVVKGANTGELFF; DNA: TGCAGCGTTGTAAAGGGCGCGAACACCGGGGAGCTGTTTTTT; size: medium-sized; V: TRBV29-1; D: .; J: TRBJ2-2
CDR3: CASSVGYHTDTQYF; DNA: TGTGCCAGCAGCGTTGGATACCACACAGATACGCAGTATTTT; size: .; V: TRBV9; D: .; J: TRBJ2-3
CDR3: CSASTSGRVYEQYF; DNA: TGCAGTGCTAGTACTAGCGGGAGAGTCTACGAGCAGTACTTC; size: many; V: TRBV20-1; D: TRBD2; J: TRBJ2-7
CDR3: CARHSPRF; DNA: TGTGCCAGACATAGCCCCCGTTTC; size: many; V: TRBV25-1; D: .; J: TRBJ1-6
CDR3: CASSQEGGETGELFF; DNA: TGTGCCAGCAGCCAAGAAGGCGGGGAGACCGGGGAGCTGTTTTTT; size: few; V: TRBV3-2; D: .; J: TRBJ2-2
CDR3: CASSPGERRGRRSSYEQYF; DNA: TGTGCCAGCAGCCCGGGGGAGAGGCGGGGGAGAAGGAGCTCCTACGAGCAGTACTTC; size: many; V: TRBV28; D: TRBD2; J: TRBJ2-7
CDR3: CASSYGVAGRSYNEQFF; DNA: TGTGCCAGCAGTTACGGGGTAGCGGGAAGGTCCTACAATGAGCAGTTCTTC; size: many; V: TRBV6-6; D: TRBD2; J: TRBJ2-1
CDR3: CASSLAQGDNQPQHF; DNA: TGTGCCAGCAGCTTAGCGCAGGGTGATAATCAGCCCCAGCATTTT; size: many; V: TRBV7-2; D: .; J: TRBJ1-5
CDR3: CAWSEPRETQYF; DNA: TGTGCCTGGAGTGAGCCTCGGGAGACCCAGTACTTC; size: many; V: TRBV30; D: .; J: TRBJ2-5
CDR3: CASSLGGNAYEQYF; DNA: TGTGCCAGCAGCTTAGGTGGTAATGCTTACGAGCAGTACTTC; size: few; V: TRBV7-2; D: .; J: TRBJ2-7
CDR3: CASSPPGQNSGANVLTF; DNA: TGTGCCAGCTCACCCCCTGGTCAGAACTCTGGGGCCAACGTCCTGACTTTC; size: many; V: TRBV18; D: .; J: TRBJ2-6